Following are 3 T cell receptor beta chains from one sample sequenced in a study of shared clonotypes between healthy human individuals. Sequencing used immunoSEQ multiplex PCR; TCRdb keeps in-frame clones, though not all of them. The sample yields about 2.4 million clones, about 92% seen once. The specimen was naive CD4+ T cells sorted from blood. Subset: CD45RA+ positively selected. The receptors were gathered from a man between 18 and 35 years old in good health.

CDR3 DNA sequence: TGTGCCAGCTCATTCGGGTTTAACTACGAGCAGTACTTC. This sequence encodes CASSFGFNYEQYF. The chain uses TRBV18 and TRBJ2-7; D is uncertain. Germline V gene data show CDR1 as KGHSH and CDR2 as LQKENI. The germline V and J ends were trimmed by 5 bases and 3 bases, with 11 bases remaining between them. This CDR3 spans 13 amino acids.

CDR3 loop: CASSFTNQVPVGNTIYF. The CDR3 coding sequence is TGTGCCAGCAGTTTTACCAATCAGGTCCCAGTGGGAAACACCATATATTTT. This chain joins TRBV7-9 and TRBJ1-3, with D hard to call. Trimming pared 6 bases from V and 4 bases from J, leaving 22 bases between. Germline V CDR1 and CDR2: SEHNR, FQNEAQ (reference sequence). This CDR3 spans 17 amino acids.

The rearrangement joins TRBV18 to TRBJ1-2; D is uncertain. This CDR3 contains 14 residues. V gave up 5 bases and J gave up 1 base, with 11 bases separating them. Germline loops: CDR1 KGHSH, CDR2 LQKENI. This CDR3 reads CASSSAESNYGYTF. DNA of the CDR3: TGTGCCAGCTCATCTGCAGAGAGTAACTATGGCTACACCTTC.